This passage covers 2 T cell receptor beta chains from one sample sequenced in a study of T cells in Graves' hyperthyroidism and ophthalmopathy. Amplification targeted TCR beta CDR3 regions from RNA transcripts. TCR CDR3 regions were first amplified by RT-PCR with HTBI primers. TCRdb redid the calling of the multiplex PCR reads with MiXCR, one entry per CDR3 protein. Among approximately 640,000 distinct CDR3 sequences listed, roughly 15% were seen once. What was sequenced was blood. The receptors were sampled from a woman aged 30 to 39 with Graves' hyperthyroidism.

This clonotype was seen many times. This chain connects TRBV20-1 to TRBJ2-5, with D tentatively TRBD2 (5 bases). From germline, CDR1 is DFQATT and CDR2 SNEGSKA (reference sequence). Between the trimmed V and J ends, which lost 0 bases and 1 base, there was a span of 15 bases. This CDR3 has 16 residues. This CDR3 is CSARDPRGSGQETQYF. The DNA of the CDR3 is TGCAGTGCTAGAGATCCACGGGGAAGCGGCCAAGAGACCCAGTACTTC.

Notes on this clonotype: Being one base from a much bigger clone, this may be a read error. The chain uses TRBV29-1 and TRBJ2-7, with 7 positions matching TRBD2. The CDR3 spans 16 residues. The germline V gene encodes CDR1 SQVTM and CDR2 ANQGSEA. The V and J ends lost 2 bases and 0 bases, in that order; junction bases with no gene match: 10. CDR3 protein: CSVERAGPPSSYEQYF. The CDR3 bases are TGCAGCGTTGAACGAGCGGGGCCACCAAGCTCCTACGAGCAGTACTTC.